These 4 T cell receptor beta chains originate from one sample sequenced in a study of control samples from healthy donors and cancer patients. The assay was immunoSEQ multiplex PCR, and TCRdb's table has in-frame clones only and misses some. The sample holds 250,000 to 300,000 clones, roughly 82% seen once. The sample comprised PBMCs. The receptors originated from a woman aged 55-75 years with lung cancer.

This clone was seen only once. The chain recombines TRBV6-1 with TRBJ1-6; D is undetermined. The CDR3 has 16 residues. The V and J ends lost 0 bases and 4 bases respectively, with 10 bases between them. Germline CDR1 reads MNHNS; CDR2 reads SASEGT. CDR3 amino acids: CASSEAGLTYNSPLHF. CDR3 sequence (DNA): TGTGCCAGCAGTGAAGCAGGGCTCACTTATAATTCACCCCTCCACTTT.

The chain joins TRBV5-1 to TRBJ2-1; D ambiguous. CDR1 and CDR2 (germline): SGHRS, YFSETQ. V was clipped by 4 bases and J by 4 bases, with 15 bases between them. The CDR3 is 15 amino acids. The DNA for the CDR3 is TGCGCCAGCAGCGAGGACGTAGTGGGGTACAATGAGCAGTTCTTC. This codes for CASSEDVVGYNEQFF.

This clone appeared once. This sequence joins TRBV5-8 and TRBJ2-2, with TRBD2 as a possible D gene (7 bases). CDR1 SGHTS and CDR2 YDEGEE come from the germline V gene. V lost 0 bases and J 2 bases, leaving 14 bases between the germline ends. The CDR3 covers 17 residues. The CDR3 is CASSLESGGLNTGELFF. The CDR3 bases are TGTGCCAGCAGCTTGGAGTCGGGGGGCCTCAACACCGGGGAGCTGTTTTTT.

The chain recombines TRBV3-1 (or the pseudogene TRBV3-2) with TRBJ2-3; 12 bases line up with TRBD1. This CDR3 is built from 15 residues. Germline CDR1 reads LGHDT; CDR2 reads YNNKEL (reference sequence). V was clipped by 3 bases and J by 6 bases; unmatched bases: 4. The CDR3, as DNA: TGTGCCAGCAGCCAGGGACAGGGGGCGTGGGATACGCAGTATTTT. It is translated as CASSQGQGAWDTQYF.